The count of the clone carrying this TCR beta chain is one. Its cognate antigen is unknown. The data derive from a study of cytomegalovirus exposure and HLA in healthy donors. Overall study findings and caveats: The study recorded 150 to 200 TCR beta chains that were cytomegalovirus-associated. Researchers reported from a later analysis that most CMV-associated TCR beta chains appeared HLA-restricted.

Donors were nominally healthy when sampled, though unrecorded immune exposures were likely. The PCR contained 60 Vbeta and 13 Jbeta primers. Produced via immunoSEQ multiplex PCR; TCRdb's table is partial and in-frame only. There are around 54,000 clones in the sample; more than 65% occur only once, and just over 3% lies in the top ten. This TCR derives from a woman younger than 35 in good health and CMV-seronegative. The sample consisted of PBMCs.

This chain's CDR3 is CASNFAPGDRVRPDTQYF. CDR3 bases: TGTGCCAGCAATTTCGCACCGGGGGATAGAGTGCGGCCAGATACGCAGTATTTT. The genes are TRBV27 and TRBJ2-3, with D tentatively TRBD2 (6 bases). Germline CDR1 MNHEY, CDR2 SMNVEV (reference sequence). The CDR3 loop spans 18 amino acids. Between the trimmed V and J ends, which lost 7 bases and 4 bases, there was a span of 27 bases.